This T cell receptor beta chain was recorded in a study of tumor-infiltrating lymphocytes in localized non-small cell lung cancer. On the study more broadly: From each patient, both tumor and uninvolved lung, non-adjacent to tumor, were sampled.

The CDR3 is 13 residues long. Germline-derived CDR1 and CDR2 are SGHDT and YYEEEE. Trimming removed 4 bases from V and 4 bases from J, with 9 bases in between. Notes on the study in general: Recurrence-free survival showed no association with tumor T-cell fraction. T-cell fraction did not differ between immunotypes IM1 and IM2.

TCRdb's copy holds only in-frame clones and misses some; the assay was immunoSEQ multiplex PCR. Of 27,000 or so clones listed, 70% to 90% are singletons. On this clone itself: Its target is not known.

This TCR was recovered from a human donor with non-small cell lung cancer. Sequenced: lung tumor tissue. V and J are TRBV5-6 and TRBJ1-5; no clear D. The CDR3 DNA follows: TGTGCCAGCAGCGCACCAGGTAATCAGCCCCAGCATTTT. It specifies CASSAPGNQPQHF.